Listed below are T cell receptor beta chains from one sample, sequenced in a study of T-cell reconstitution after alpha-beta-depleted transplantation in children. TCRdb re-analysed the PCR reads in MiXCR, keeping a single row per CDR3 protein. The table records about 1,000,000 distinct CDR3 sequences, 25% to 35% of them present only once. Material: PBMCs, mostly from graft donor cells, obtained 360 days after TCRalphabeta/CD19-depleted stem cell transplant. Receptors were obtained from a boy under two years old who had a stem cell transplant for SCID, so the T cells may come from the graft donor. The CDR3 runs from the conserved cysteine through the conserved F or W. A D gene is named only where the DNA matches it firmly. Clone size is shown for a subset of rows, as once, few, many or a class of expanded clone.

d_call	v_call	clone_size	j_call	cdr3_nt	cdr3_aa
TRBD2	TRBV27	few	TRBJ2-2	TGTGCCAGCCGCCCGGGACTAGCGGTCACCGGGGAGCTGTTTTTT	CASRPGLAVTGELFF
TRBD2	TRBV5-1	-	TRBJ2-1	TGCGCCAGCAAGTTTGACGGGACTAGAGGCAATGAGCAGTTCTTC	CASKFDGTRGNEQFF
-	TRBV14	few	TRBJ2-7	TGTGCCAGCAGCCTACGACTGGGCTCCTACGAGCAGTACTTC	CASSLRLGSYEQYF
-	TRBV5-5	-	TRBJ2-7	TGTGCCAGCACCGTATCCCTGGAGACACCACCCTACGAGCAGTACTTC	CASTVSLETPPYEQYF
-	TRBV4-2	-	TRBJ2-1	TGTGCCAGCAGCCAAGAAGCCAATGAGCAGTTCTTC	CASSQEANEQFF
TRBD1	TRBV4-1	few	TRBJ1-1	TGCGCCAGCAGCCAGGGGACAGCCACTGAAGCTTTCTTT	CASSQGTATEAFF
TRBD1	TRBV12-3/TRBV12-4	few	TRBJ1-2	TGTGCCAGCAGTCCCTCCCTGGGGACAGGAAGCTCGTATGGCTACACCTTC	CASSPSLGTGSSYGYTF
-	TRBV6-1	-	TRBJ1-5	TGTGCCAGCAGTCGAACAGGCCCCCGACAGCCCCAGCATTTT	CASSRTGPRQPQHF
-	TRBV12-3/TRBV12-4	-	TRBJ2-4	TGTGCCAGCAGTTCATACCGAGGGGATACCAAAAACATTCAGTACTTC	CASSSYRGDTKNIQYF
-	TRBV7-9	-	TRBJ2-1	TGTGCCAGCAGCTTCGGGGGGCCGGGGAATGAGCAGTTCTTC	CASSFGGPGNEQFF
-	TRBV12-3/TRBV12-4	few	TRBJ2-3	TGTGCCAGCAGTTTGAGGGGTGAGGGAGATACGCAGTATTTT	CASSLRGEGDTQYF
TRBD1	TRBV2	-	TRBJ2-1	TGTGCCAGCAGTGAAGCGTCGGGACAGGGGGTTAGAAATTATTACAATGAGCAGTTCTTC	CASSEASGQGVRNYYNEQFF
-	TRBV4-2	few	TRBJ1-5	TGTGCCAGCAGCCAAGATCGGAGTGGGCTTCAGCCCCAGCATTTT	CASSQDRSGLQPQHF
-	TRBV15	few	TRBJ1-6	TGTGCCACCAGCGTCGGAGGGAGGGATCAATCACCCCTCCACTTT	CATSVGGRDQSPLHF
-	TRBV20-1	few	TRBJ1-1	TGCAGTGCTAGACATCCCCAGAAGACTGAAGCTTTCTTT	CSARHPQKTEAFF
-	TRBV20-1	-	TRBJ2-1	TGCAGTGCCCTGCGCAGGTACAATGAGCAGTTCTTC	CSALRRYNEQFF
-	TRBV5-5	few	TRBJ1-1	TGTGCCAGCAGCTTTAGCAGGGACACTGAAGCTTTCTTT	CASSFSRDTEAFF
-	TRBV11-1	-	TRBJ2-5	TGTGCCAGCAGCTCTACAGATTCGATACCCGGGAGAGTAGAGACCCAGTACTTC	CASSSTDSIPGRVETQYF
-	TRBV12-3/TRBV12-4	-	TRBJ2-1	TGTGCCAGCAGGTCGAGTAGAGAGCAGTTCTTC	CASRSSREQFF
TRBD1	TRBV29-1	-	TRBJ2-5	TGCAGCGCGGCGAGACAGGGATCGCAAGAGACCCAGTACTTC	CSAARQGSQETQYF
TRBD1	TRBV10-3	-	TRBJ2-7	TGTGCCATCAGTCCCGGGACAGGGTTCAAGTCTGAGCAGTACTTC	CAISPGTGFKSEQYF
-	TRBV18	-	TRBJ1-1	TGTGCCAGCTCACCCGATATTCCAAGATCGGAGAGCACTGAAGCTTTCTTT	CASSPDIPRSESTEAFF
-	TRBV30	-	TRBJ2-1	TGTGCCTGGAGTGTGGGGGGCATTGACAATGAGCAGTTCTTC	CAWSVGGIDNEQFF
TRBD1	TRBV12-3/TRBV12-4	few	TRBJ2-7	TGTGCCAGCAGTCCTACAGGGGACCGCGAGCAGTACTTC	CASSPTGDREQYF
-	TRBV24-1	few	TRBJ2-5	TGTGCCACCAGGCCCCCGGGAACCACAGAGACCCAGTACTTC	CATRPPGTTETQYF
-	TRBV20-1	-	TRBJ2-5	TGCAGTGCTAGGGGGTCGACCCAGTACTTC	CSARGSTQYF
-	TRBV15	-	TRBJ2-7	TGTGCCACCAGCAGTTCTACGTACGAGCAGTACTTC	CATSSSTYEQYF
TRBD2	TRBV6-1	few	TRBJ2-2	TGTGCCAGCCGAGCGGGGAGGAACACCGGGGAGCTGTTTTTT	CASRAGRNTGELFF
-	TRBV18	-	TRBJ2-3	TGTGCCAGCTCACCACAACTCGCAAGCACAGATACGCAGTATTTT	CASSPQLASTDTQYF
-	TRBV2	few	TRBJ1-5	TGTGCCAGCAGTGAAGTCGGCAGAACGAGCAATCAGCCCCAGCATTTT	CASSEVGRTSNQPQHF
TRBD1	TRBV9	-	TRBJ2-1	TGTGCCAGCAGCGTATCGTTAGACGACAGGGGCTCCTACAATGAGCAGTTCTTC	CASSVSLDDRGSYNEQFF
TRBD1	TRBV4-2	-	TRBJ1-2	TGTGCCAGCAGCCAAGTGGTTCGGACAGGGTCCTATCGGGGCTACACCTTC	CASSQVVRTGSYRGYTF
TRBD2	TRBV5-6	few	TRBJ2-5	TGTGCCAGCGCGACGGGACTAGCGGGACCCCAGTACTTC	CASATGLAGPQYF
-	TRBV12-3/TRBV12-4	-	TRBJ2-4	TGTGCCAGCAGTTTAGCGCTCGGACAGATCCCCAAAAACATTCAGTACTTC	CASSLALGQIPKNIQYF
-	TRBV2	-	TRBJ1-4	TGTGCCAGCAGTGGTGAAGTTCGGGGTTTGGGCGAAAAACTGTTTTTT	CASSGEVRGLGEKLFF
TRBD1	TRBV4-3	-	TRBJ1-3	TGCGCCAGCAGCCCTCACGGGGACAGGGGGTATGGAAACACCATATATTTT	CASSPHGDRGYGNTIYF
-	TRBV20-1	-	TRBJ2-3	TGCAGTGCTAGCGGCGGATGGAGCACAGATACGCAGTATTTT	CSASGGWSTDTQYF
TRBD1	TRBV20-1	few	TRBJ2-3	TGCAGTGCTAGTATCGGGACAGGTAAAGATACGCAGTATTTT	CSASIGTGKDTQYF
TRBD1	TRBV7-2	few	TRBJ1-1	TGTGCCAGCAGGGGACAGCCCATGAACACTGAAGCTTTCTTT	CASRGQPMNTEAFF
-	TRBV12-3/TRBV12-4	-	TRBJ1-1	TGTGCCAGCAGTTGGGGCAGGGGTATCGATGAAGCTTTCTTT	CASSWGRGIDEAFF
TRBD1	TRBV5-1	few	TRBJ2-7	TGCGCCAGCAGCCCTCCCGACAGGGCCCCCTACGAGCAGTACTTC	CASSPPDRAPYEQYF
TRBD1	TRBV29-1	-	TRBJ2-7	TGCAGCGTTGTAAGGGACAGGGGGAGCGAGCAGTACTTC	CSVVRDRGSEQYF
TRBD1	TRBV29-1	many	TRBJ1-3	TGCAGCGTCGTCTTAAGGGGGACAGGGCCTGGAAACACCATATATTTT	CSVVLRGTGPGNTIYF
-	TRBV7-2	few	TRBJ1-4	TGTGCCAGCAGCCCGAGGCCTGGGCCCTATGAAAAACTGTTTTTT	CASSPRPGPYEKLFF
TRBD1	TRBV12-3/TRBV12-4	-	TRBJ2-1	TGTGCCAGCATTGGAGACAGGGTTTACAATGAGCAGTTCTTC	CASIGDRVYNEQFF
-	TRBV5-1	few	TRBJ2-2	TGCGCCAGCAGCTTGGGGCAGACCGGGAACACCGGGGAGCTGTTTTTT	CASSLGQTGNTGELFF
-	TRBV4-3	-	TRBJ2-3	TGCGCCAGCAGCTGGGGGGCATATAAAGATACGCAGTATTTT	CASSWGAYKDTQYF
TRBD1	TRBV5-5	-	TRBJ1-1	TGTGCCAGCAGCTTTCTACCGGGACAGGGGGCCGAAGCTTTCTTT	CASSFLPGQGAEAFF
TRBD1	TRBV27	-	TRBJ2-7	TGTGCCAGCAGTTTTGGACAGGGGAGGGAGTACTTC	CASSFGQGREYF
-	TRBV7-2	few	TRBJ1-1	TGTGCCAGCAGCTTAGGATCAGGCATGAACACTGAAGCTTTCTTT	CASSLGSGMNTEAFF
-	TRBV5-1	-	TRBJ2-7	TGCGCCAGCAGCTTAACTTCCGGGTCCAGACACGAGCAGTACTTC	CASSLTSGSRHEQYF